This paragraph covers one T cell receptor (beta chain) sequence. The data derive from a study of blood T cell repertoires in COVID-19. V lost 4 bases to trimming and J lost 5 bases, with 22 bases between them. The CDR3 extends over 16 amino acids. Germline V lookup: CDR1 SGHRS, CDR2 YFSETQ. Produced via immunoSEQ multiplex PCR; TCRdb's table is partial and in-frame only. This table holds about 200,000 clones, more than 75% found once. This sequence originates from a man between 60 and 75 years old with acute or convalescent COVID-19. Sample: peripheral blood. The V call is TRBV5-1, the J call TRBJ2-7; a possible D gene is TRBD2 (6 bases). CDR3 nucleotide sequence: TGCGCCAGCAGCCCGGATCGGGGACTCACAGGCCACGAGCAGTACTTC. The encoded protein is CASSPDRGLTGHEQYF.